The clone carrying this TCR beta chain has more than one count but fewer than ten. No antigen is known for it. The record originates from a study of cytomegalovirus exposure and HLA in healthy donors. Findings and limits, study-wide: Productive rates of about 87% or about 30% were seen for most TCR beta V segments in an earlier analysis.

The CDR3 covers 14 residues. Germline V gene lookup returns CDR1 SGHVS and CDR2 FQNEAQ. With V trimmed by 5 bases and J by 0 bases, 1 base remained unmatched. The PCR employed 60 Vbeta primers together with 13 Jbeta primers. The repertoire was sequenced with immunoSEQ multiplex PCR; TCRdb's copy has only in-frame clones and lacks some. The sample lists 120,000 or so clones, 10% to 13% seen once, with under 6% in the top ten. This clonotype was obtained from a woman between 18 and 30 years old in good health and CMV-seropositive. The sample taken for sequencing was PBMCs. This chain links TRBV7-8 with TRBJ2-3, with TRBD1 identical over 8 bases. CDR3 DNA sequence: TGTGCCAGCAGCAGGACAGGGAGCACAGATACGCAGTATTTT. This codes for CASSRTGSTDTQYF.